The clone carrying this T cell receptor (beta chain) has at least ten counts. The data were obtained in a study of T cells after yellow fever vaccination. TCRdb re-called the 5' RACE reads with MiXCR, one entry per CDR3 protein. The sample holds fewer than 350,000 distinct CDR3 sequences, less than 4.5% seen once. Sequences were derived from PBMCs, sampled on the day of the yellow fever booster vaccination. The TCR originated in a man aged 18 to 29 who received the YFV17D yellow fever vaccine.

The CDR3 loop reads CASSIRTGFNYEQYF. CDR3 bases: TGTGCCAGCAGCATACGGACAGGGTTCAACTACGAGCAGTACTTC. The chain links TRBV7-2 to TRBJ2-7, with 8 bases lining up with TRBD1. The V gene end was trimmed by 5 bases and the J gene end by 3 bases; junction bases not matched to a gene: 9. This CDR3 comprises 15 residues. Germline V gives CDR1 SGHTA, CDR2 FQGNSA.